The 28 T cell receptor beta chains reported below all come from one sample, sequenced in a study of T-cell memory formation after mild COVID-19. TCRdb re-called the 5' RACE reads with MiXCR, one entry per CDR3 protein. This table holds 110,000 to 150,000 distinct CDR3 sequences, almost 25% found once. Material: PBMCs or a T cell subset sorted from them (not recorded which). The receptors derive from an adult woman who had mild COVID-19 (a few samples of this study predate the infection). Cell type and time point are not known.

The chain combines TRBV24-1 with TRBJ2-1, with a possible D match to TRBD2 (6 bases). The germline V and J ends were trimmed by 0 bases and 6 bases, with 11 bases remaining between them. This CDR3 is 15 amino acids long. CDR1 is KGHDR and CDR2 is SFDVKD in the germline V gene. The CDR3 DNA follows: TGTGCCACCAGTGATTTGACGGGAGAGGTCAATGAGCAGTTCTTC. The encoded protein is CATSDLTGEVNEQFF.

This sequence joins TRBV12-3 or TRBV12-4 and TRBJ2-1; 9 bases are a match to TRBD2. The V and J ends lost 0 bases and 9 bases, in that order; junction bases with no gene match: 9. The CDR3 covers 16 residues. Here the CDR3 DNA reads TGTGCCAGCAGTTTAGCGCCTCCGGGACTAGCCCGTGAGCAGTTCTTC. This encodes CASSLAPPGLAREQFF.

This clonotype was found once. The chain is built from TRBV9 and TRBJ2-7; D is unresolved. The germline V gene encodes CDR1 SGDLS and CDR2 YYNGEE. Trimming cost V 0 bases and J 3 bases, with 19 bases left between them. This CDR3 has 17 residues. The CDR3 reads CASSVGSLTGPSYEQYF. CDR3 coding DNA: TGTGCCAGCAGCGTAGGCTCGCTAACGGGCCCTAGCTACGAGCAGTACTTC.

Only a few counts were recorded for this clonotype. The chain recombines TRBV9 with TRBJ2-7; D may be TRBD2 (5 bases). The CDR3 sequence is 15 residues long. Germline lookup yields CDR1 SGDLS and CDR2 YYNGEE. V was pared by 4 bases and J by 0 bases, with 14 bases between. This chain's CDR3 is CASSPARGSSYEQYF. CDR3 coding DNA: TGTGCCAGCAGCCCGGCTAGAGGGAGCTCCTACGAGCAGTACTTC.

The genes are TRBV7-8 and TRBJ2-7; no definite D call. V lost 5 bases to trimming and J lost 0 bases, with 11 bases between them. Germline V gene sequence: CDR1 SGHVS, CDR2 FQNEAQ. The CDR3 runs to 14 residues. CDR3: CASSDRASSYEQYF. The DNA for the CDR3 is TGTGCCAGCAGCGACCGGGCCAGCTCCTACGAGCAGTACTTC.

In this sample, this clonotype turned up a few times. An end of the junction does not agree with germline; a read error may underlie this. The chain joins TRBV27 to TRBJ1-1; 7 nucleotides line up with TRBD1. CDR1 MNHEY and CDR2 SMNVEV come from the germline V gene (reference sequence). The CDR3 contains 16 residues. In DNA form, the CDR3 reads TGCGCCAGCAGTCCCCTCCGCCGACAGGGAAACACTGAAGCTTTCTTT. It codes for CASSPLRRQGNTEAFF.

This clonotype occurred a few times. The chain couples TRBV6-2 or TRBV6-3 to TRBJ1-1; 8 bases are shared with TRBD1. V shed 4 bases and J 11 bases; nucleotides not matched to a gene: 18. Germline CDR1 reads MNHEY; CDR2 reads SVGEGT. CDR3 size: 16 residues. DNA of the CDR3: TGTGCCAGCAGTTGGATGCGAGGACAGGGAAGTGTTTGGGCTTTCTTT. This sequence encodes CASSWMRGQGSVWAFF.

A few counts support this clonotype. The CDR3 is CASSSGTLEEVKLFF. In DNA form, the CDR3 reads TGTGCCAGCAGCTCTGGGACATTGGAGGAGGTAAAACTGTTTTTT. The chain recombines TRBV13 with TRBJ1-4; perhaps TRBD1 as D (6 bases). CDR1 is PRHDT and CDR2 is FYEKMQ in the germline V gene (reference sequence). This CDR3 is 15 amino acids long. Trimming stripped 4 bases from V and 10 bases from J, with 19 bases between.

This clonotype was seen more than once but under ten times. The chain joins TRBV20-1 to TRBJ1-6; 11 nucleotides match TRBD1. Trimming removed 4 bases from V and 3 bases from J; junction bases left unmatched: 11. The CDR3 length is 18 residues. Looked up from germline, CDR1 is DFQATT and CDR2 is SNEGSKA (reference sequence). This CDR3 reads CSAKVRDRGAHYNSPLHF. CDR3 DNA sequence: TGCAGTGCTAAAGTTCGGGACAGGGGGGCTCACTATAATTCACCCCTCCACTTT.

The rearrangement uses TRBV11-2 and TRBJ2-6, with 12 bases aligning to TRBD2. The CDR3 runs to 22 residues. J lost 1 base, V lost 0 bases, and 13 bases had no gene match. The germline CDR1 and CDR2 sequences are SGHAT and FQNNGV. The CDR3 DNA sequence: TGTGCCAGCAGCTTAGATTTGGCTAGCGGGGGGGCCATTTGGTCTGGGGCCAACGTCCTGACTTTC. This codes for CASSLDLASGGAIWSGANVLTF. The variable domain in full, with the rest retrieved from reference TRBV11-2 and TRBJ2-6, is EAGVAQSPRYKIIEKRQSVAFWCNPISGHATLYWYQQILGQGPKLLIQFQNNGVVDDSQLPKDRFSAERLKGVDSTLKIQPAKLEDSAVYLCASSLDLASGGAIWSGANVLTFGAGSRLTVL.

This clonotype has only a few counts. The rearrangement joins TRBV5-6 to TRBJ2-1, with D maybe TRBD1 (5 bases). The V end lost 0 bases, the J end lost 4 bases, and 8 bases lay between the germline ends. The germline V gene has CDR1 SGHDT and CDR2 YYEEEE. The CDR3 spans 14 residues. CDR3 residues: CASSLEGQYNEQFF. Here the CDR3 DNA reads TGTGCCAGCAGCTTGGAGGGGCAGTACAATGAGCAGTTCTTC.

The rearrangement joins TRBV4-1 to TRBJ2-7, with D perhaps matching TRBD2 (5 bases). CDR3 size: 15 residues. V dropped 0 bases and J dropped 3 bases, with 12 bases sitting between them. Per germline, CDR1 MGHRA and CDR2 YSYEKL. Here the CDR3 DNA reads TGCGCCAGCAGCCAAGAGAGGGCAGATTTCTACGAGCAGTACTTC. Its protein product is CASSQERADFYEQYF.

The chain uses TRBV7-9 and TRBJ2-1; 13 nucleotides line up with TRBD2. This CDR3 contains 15 residues. Germline V CDR1 and CDR2: SEHNR, FQNEAQ (reference sequence). With 6 bases clipped from V and 5 bases from J, the junction kept 4 bases outside the gene matches. The CDR3 bases are TGTGCCAGCAGTGAACTAGCGGGAGGGGACAATGAGCAGTTCTTC. This codes for CASSELAGGDNEQFF.

The V gene is TRBV24-1, the J gene TRBJ1-1; 7 bases are a match to TRBD1. The junction had 8 bases not matched to a gene; V was cut back by 5 bases and J by 3 bases. The CDR3 has 15 amino acids. CDR1 KGHDR and CDR2 SFDVKD come from the germline V gene. The CDR3: CATSGGGDGDTEAFF. DNA of the CDR3: TGTGCCACCAGTGGAGGGGGCGATGGGGACACTGAAGCTTTCTTT.

The chain recombines TRBV7-6 with TRBJ1-1, with a weak D call TRBD1 (6 bases). The CDR3 length is 16 residues. Per the germline V gene, CDR1 is SGHVS and CDR2 is FNYEAQ. V was shortened by 5 bases and J by 1 base, with 17 bases between the two germline ends. The DNA for the CDR3 is TGTGCCAGCAGCCCGGTGTGGGGGCAATCGAACACTGAAGCTTTCTTT. Protein: CASSPVWGQSNTEAFF.

This clonotype was detected many times. J is TRBJ2-5 and V is TRBV7-9; D gene uncertain. Trimming took off 5 bases at V and 1 base at J, with 11 bases between the two ends. The CDR3 extends over 14 amino acids. From germline, CDR1 is SEHNR and CDR2 FQNEAQ (reference sequence). The CDR3 loop is CASSPQRLQETQYF. The DNA for the CDR3 is TGTGCCAGCAGCCCCCAGAGGCTCCAAGAGACCCAGTACTTC.

V usage is TRBV5-6 and J usage is TRBJ2-4; D is ambiguous. Trimming took off 0 bases at V and 0 bases at J, with 4 bases between the two ends. This CDR3 region has 14 residues. Germline V lookup: CDR1 SGHDT, CDR2 YYEEEE. CDR3 protein: CASSLAAAKNIQYF. CDR3 in DNA: TGTGCCAGCAGCTTGGCTGCAGCCAAAAACATTCAGTACTTC.

This clonotype was seen only a few times. V is TRBV2 and J is TRBJ2-7; 7 bases line up with TRBD1. CDR3 length: 12 residues. Germline values: CDR1 SNHLY, CDR2 FYNNEI. CDR3 nucleotide sequence: TGTGCAGGGGGCGGAATTACCTACGAGCAGTACTTC. This gives the protein CAGGGITYEQYF.

This clonotype was picked up a small number of times. The chain uses TRBV5-5 and TRBJ1-5; D might be TRBD1 (6 bases). The CDR3 extends over 15 amino acids. Germline assignment: CDR1 SGHKS and CDR2 YYEKEE (reference sequence). V lost 8 bases, J lost 3 bases, and 18 bases lay in between. The CDR3 spells CARIDGGKSNQPQHF. CDR3 sequence (DNA): TGTGCCAGAATAGACGGGGGCAAATCCAATCAGCCCCAGCATTTT.

This clonotype was counted only a few times. The chain is built from TRBV7-6 and TRBJ2-5; 10 bases match TRBD1. This CDR3 is 15 amino acids long. The trim removed 5 bases at V and 5 bases at J, leaving 8 bases unmatched. Germline V gene data show CDR1 as SGHVS and CDR2 as FNYEAQ. The CDR3 DNA reads as TGTGCCAGCAGCGGTCGGGACAGGGGTTTTGAGACCCAGTACTTC. This gives the protein CASSGRDRGFETQYF.

CDR3 in amino acids: CASSLGVGGAGTEAFF. CDR3 bases: TGTGCCAGCAGCTTAGGGGTCGGGGGCGCGGGGACTGAAGCTTTCTTT. This chain uses TRBV7-3 with TRBJ1-1; tentative D call: TRBD1 (6 bases). The CDR3 is 16 amino acids. Germline V CDR1 and CDR2: SGHTA, FQGTGA. Trimming cost V 2 bases and J 5 bases, with 18 bases left between them.

V gene TRBV7-9 combines with J gene TRBJ2-3, with 8 bases matching TRBD1. CDR3 length: 16 amino acids. V gave up 4 bases and J gave up 1 base; unmatched junction bases: 7. CDR1 and CDR2 from the germline V gene are SEHNR and FQNEAQ (reference sequence). The CDR3 nucleotides are TGTGCCAGCAGCTGGGCAGGGGGCGAGGGCACAGATACGCAGTATTTT. Protein: CASSWAGGEGTDTQYF.

The V call is TRBV7-9, the J call TRBJ2-7; possibly TRBD1 for D (6 bases). The CDR3 consists of 13 residues. V dropped 5 bases and J dropped 2 bases, with 10 bases sitting between them. CDR1 SEHNR and CDR2 FQNEAQ come from the germline V gene (reference sequence). The CDR3 loop reads CASSTRDTYEQYF. CDR3 DNA sequence: TGTGCCAGCAGCACCCGGGACACCTACGAGCAGTACTTC. The whole variable domain, remainder taken from reference TRBV7-9 and TRBJ2-7, is DTGVSQNPRHKITKRGQNVTFRCDPISEHNRLYWYRQTLGQGPEFLTYFQNEAQLEKSRLLSDRFSAERPKGSFSTLEIQRTEQGDSAMYLCASSTRDTYEQYFGPGTRLTVT.

This clonotype was observed a handful of times. V is TRBV4-2 and J is TRBJ1-6; no clear D gene. Trimming shortened V by 3 bases and J by 4 bases, and 25 bases separated the two germline ends. CDR1 LGHNA and CDR2 YNFKEQ come from the germline V gene. There are 20 residues in the CDR3. The CDR3 here is CASSQILGHGREAYNSPLHF. The CDR3 bases are TGTGCCAGCAGCCAGATACTAGGGCACGGGAGGGAAGCGTATAATTCACCCCTCCACTTT.

There are a few counts of this clonotype. CDR3 DNA sequence: TGTGCCAGCAGCGACCCTCGACAGTCGGAAATCTACGAGCAGTACTTC. Amino acids: CASSDPRQSEIYEQYF. This sequence joins TRBV2 and TRBJ2-7, with D possibly being TRBD1 (5 bases). Germline CDR1 and CDR2: SNHLY and FYNNEI. V was shortened by 6 bases and J by 3 bases, with 21 bases between the two germline ends. The CDR3 runs to 16 residues.

The genes are TRBV4-3 and TRBJ2-7; 10 bases agree with TRBD1. Germline V gene sequence: CDR1 LGHNA, CDR2 YSLEER. V shed 6 bases, J shed 1 base, and the junction held 9 bases outside the gene matches. The length of the CDR3 is 16 residues. The CDR3 loop reads CASRYSGTGESYEQYF. Written as DNA, the CDR3 is TGCGCCAGCAGATACTCCGGGACAGGGGAATCCTACGAGCAGTACTTC.

V and J are TRBV5-1 and TRBJ2-3; D is ambiguous. This CDR3 has 14 residues. Germline CDR1 and CDR2: SGHRS and YFSETQ. V was pared by 2 bases and J by 3 bases, with 10 bases between. CDR3 loop: CASSFGQITDTQYF. DNA for the CDR3: TGCGCCAGCAGCTTTGGGCAGATAACAGATACGCAGTATTTT. The variable domain in full, completed from reference TRBV5-1 and TRBJ2-3, reads KAGVTQTPRYLIKTRGQQVTLSCSPISGHRSVSWYQQTPGQGLQFLFEYFSETQRNKGNFPGRFSGRQFSNSRSEMNVSTLELGDSALYLCASSFGQITDTQYFGPGTRLTVL.

This clonotype was counted a few times. The chain uses TRBV7-2 and TRBJ2-5; 10 bases match TRBD1. The CDR3 totals 15 residues. Trimming cost V 4 bases and J 3 bases; bases outside gene matches: 5. Germline assignment: CDR1 SGHTA and CDR2 FQGNSA. Written as DNA, the CDR3 is TGTGCCAGCAGCTCAGGCGGGACAGGGGAAGAGACCCAGTACTTC. Encoded protein: CASSSGGTGEETQYF.